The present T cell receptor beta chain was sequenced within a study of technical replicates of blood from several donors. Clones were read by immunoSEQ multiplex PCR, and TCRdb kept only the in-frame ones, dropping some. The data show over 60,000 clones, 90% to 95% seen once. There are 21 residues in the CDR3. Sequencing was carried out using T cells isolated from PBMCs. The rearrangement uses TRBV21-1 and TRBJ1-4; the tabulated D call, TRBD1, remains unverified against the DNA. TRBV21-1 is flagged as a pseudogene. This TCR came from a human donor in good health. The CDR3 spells CASSKRSGQGGLYYNNEKLFF. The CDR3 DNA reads TGTGCCAGCAGCAAAAGAAGCGGACAGGGTGGCCTGTATTACAACAATGAAAAACTGTTTTTT.